The 8 T cell receptor beta chains presented below share a single source sample, sequenced in a study of blood T cell repertoires in COVID-19. Sequenced by immunoSEQ multiplex PCR; TCRdb stores in-frame clones only, minus some. The sample records about 59,000 clones, 75% to 95% being singletons. The sequenced sample consisted of peripheral blood. The receptor set was obtained from a man at least 80 years old with acute or convalescent COVID-19.

This clone appeared a single time. This chain connects TRBV6-5 to TRBJ1-1; TRBD1 agrees at 7 bases. The trim removed 7 bases at V and 1 base at J, leaving 6 bases unmatched. This CDR3 has 14 amino acids. Germline CDR1 is MNHEY and CDR2 is SVGAGI. CDR3 DNA sequence: TGTGCCAGCACTCTGACAGGGTCGAACACTGAAGCTTTCTTT. It is translated as CASTLTGSNTEAFF.

The V gene is TRBV21-1, the J gene TRBJ1-1; whether TRBD1, the table's D call, matches the DNA was not checked. TRBV21-1 is marked as a pseudogene. This CDR3 contains 16 residues. Written as DNA, the CDR3 is TGTGCCAGCAGCCCGAGGAAGGGGGTGGAGGTTACTGAAGCTTTCTTT. It translates to CASSPRKGVEVTEAFF.

This chain links TRBV7-2 with TRBJ2-7, with TRBD2 identical over 13 bases. The CDR3 runs to 15 residues. Trimming cost V 2 bases and J 3 bases; bases outside gene matches: 1. Germline V gene lookup returns CDR1 SGHTA and CDR2 FQGNSA. The CDR3 protein is CASSLRTSGGYEQYF. The CDR3 DNA reads TGTGCCAGCAGCTTACGGACTAGCGGGGGCTACGAGCAGTACTTC.

This clone came up a few times. This chain links TRBV30 with TRBJ1-1; a weak D match, TRBD1 (5 bases). Germline CDR1 GTSNPN, CDR2 SVGIG (reference sequence). With 6 bases removed from V and 1 base from J, the gap between germline ends came to 9 bases. This CDR3 has 12 residues. As DNA, the CDR3 is TGTGCCTGTGGACATCCGAACACTGAAGCTTTCTTT. Translating gives CACGHPNTEAFF.

J is TRBJ1-2 and V is TRBV6-5; 7 bases are shared with TRBD1. Germline values: CDR1 MNHEY, CDR2 SVGAGI. This CDR3 spans 15 amino acids. V lost 0 bases and J lost 4; bases outside the gene matches: 5. DNA of the CDR3: TGTGCCAGCAGTTACTCCCCCAGGGGGGCCTATGGCTACACCTTC. Translating it yields CASSYSPRGAYGYTF.

The V gene is TRBV3-1 (or the pseudogene TRBV3-2), the J gene TRBJ2-3; 10 bases are shared with TRBD2. This CDR3 is built from 15 residues. J gave up 1 base and V 2 bases, and 0 bases lay outside the gene matches. Germline CDR1 and CDR2: LGHDT and YNNKEL (reference sequence). The CDR3 coding sequence is TGTGCCAGCAGCCAAACTAGCGGGGGCACAGATACGCAGTATTTT. Translated: CASSQTSGGTDTQYF.

The CDR3 DNA follows: TGTGCCAGCAGCTTAGCCCCAGGACCGGGATCAAACAATCAGCCCCAGCATTTT. Translated, it gives CASSLAPGPGSNNQPQHF. The chain links TRBV7-6 to TRBJ1-5; D is unclear. The CDR3 has 18 amino acids. Germline lookup yields CDR1 SGHVS and CDR2 FNYEAQ. Trimming shortened V by 0 bases and J by 3 bases, and 18 bases separated the two germline ends.

V is TRBV28 and J is TRBJ1-6; 7 bases line up with TRBD1. The germline V gene has CDR1 MDHEN and CDR2 SYDVKM. This CDR3 contains 15 residues. The V and J ends lost 3 bases and 6 bases, in that order; junction bases with no gene match: 5. Written as DNA, the CDR3 is TGTGCCAGCAGTTTTCTGGGACAGACTAATTCACCCCTCCACTTT. Translated, it gives CASSFLGQTNSPLHF. The full variable domain, its missing parts supplied by reference TRBV28 and TRBJ1-6, is DVKVTQSSRYLVKRTGEKVFLECVQDMDHENMFWYRQDPGLGLRLIYFSYDVKMKEKGDIPEGYSVSREKKERFSLILESASTNQTSMYLCASSFLGQTNSPLHFGNGTRLTVT.